The T cell receptor beta chain described here comes from a study of CD8+ T cells in alopecia areata. On the study more broadly: People stayed on tofacitinib for 6 to 18 months, then stopped the drug for 6 months. Regarding the study as a whole: Having one nonresponder leaves uncertain how baseline CD8+ expansion relates to response. Scalp clonality dropped significantly under tofacitinib, as did expanded CD8+ top-100 clones.

Treatment of the sample: oral pan-JAK inhibitor, 5-10 mg twice daily. Researchers picked out CD4+ and CD8+ T cells from PBMCs by sorting. This clone has more than one count but fewer than ten. Its antigen is not known. Germline CDR1 is ENHRY and CDR2 is SYGVKD. The CDR3 covers 13 residues. The germline V and J ends were trimmed by 11 bases and 1 base, with 12 bases remaining between them. As the sequencing template, cDNA was produced by extracting RNA and reverse transcribing it. TCRdb keeps only in-frame clones here, not all; method: immunoSEQ multiplex PCR. The sample holds some 120,000 clones; over 60% are singletons and the top ten take 5.7%.

The TCR sequence derives from a human donor with alopecia areata. The sample consisted of CD4+ T cells sorted from blood, taken at week 4, from a patient treated with tofacitinib. This sequence joins TRBV10-3 and TRBJ2-1, with D perhaps matching TRBD1 (6 bases). The DNA of the CDR3 is TGTGCCGCCTCCGGGACATCCTACAATGAGCAGTTCTTC. Its protein is CAASGTSYNEQFF.